The 11 T cell receptor beta chains below come from one sample, sequenced in a study of blood T cells in healthy people across ages. The use of a sample-barcoded 5' primer and a J-beta primer mix characterized a second PCR of about 7 to 12 cycles. TCRdb re-called the 5' RACE reads with MiXCR, one entry per CDR3 protein. Of under 800,000 distinct CDR3 sequences listed, over 20% are singletons. Sequences were obtained from blood. The receptors were gathered from a man aged 65 to 79 in good health.

The V and J genes are TRBV19 and TRBJ2-1; 8 positions agree with TRBD1. In germline, CDR1 is LNHDA, CDR2 SQIVND (reference sequence). V trimming: 6 bases; J trimming: 0 bases; junction bases outside the gene matches: 7. This CDR3 is 16 amino acids long. The chain's CDR3 is CASSARTGSSYNEQFF. DNA for the CDR3: TGTGCCAGTAGCGCTCGGACAGGGAGCTCCTACAATGAGCAGTTCTTC. The full variable domain, with the rest looked up from reference TRBV19 and TRBJ2-1, is DGGITQSPKYLFRKEGQNVTLSCEQNLNHDAMYWYRQDPGQGLRLIYYSQIVNDFQKGDIAEGYSVSREKKESFPLTVTSAQKNPTAFYLCASSARTGSSYNEQFFGPGTRLTVL.

The sample holds a few counts of this clonotype. This chain joins TRBV5-1 and TRBJ2-5; TRBD2 matches at 8 bases. CDR1 is SGHRS, CDR2 YFSETQ, per germline. There are 15 residues in the CDR3. Trimming at V came to 4 bases and at J to 3 bases, leaving 8 bases not matched to a gene. CDR3 protein: CASSTIAGIEETQYF. CDR3 nucleotides: TGCGCCAGCAGCACTATAGCGGGGATTGAAGAGACCCAGTACTTC. The variable domain in full, with the rest retrieved from reference TRBV5-1 and TRBJ2-5, is KAGVTQTPRYLIKTRGQQVTLSCSPISGHRSVSWYQQTPGQGLQFLFEYFSETQRNKGNFPGRFSGRQFSNSRSEMNVSTLELGDSALYLCASSTIAGIEETQYFGPGTRLLVL.

At least ten counts were recorded for this clonotype. The chain carries TRBV18 and TRBJ2-5; 8 nucleotides match TRBD2. Germline assignment: CDR1 KGHSH and CDR2 LQKENI. Losses at the gene ends were 3 bases for V and 3 bases for J; bases not matched to a gene: 6. The CDR3 extends over 15 amino acids. The CDR3 region has the DNA TGTGCCAGCTCACCTTCAACTAGCGGAGAAGAGACCCAGTACTTC. It specifies CASSPSTSGEETQYF.

The V gene is TRBV6-5, the J gene TRBJ2-1; TRBD1 aligns across 7 bases. Germline values: CDR1 MNHEY, CDR2 SVGAGI. V gave up 5 bases and J gave up 2 bases; unmatched junction bases: 12. CDR3 size: 17 residues. The DNA for the CDR3 is TGTGCCAGCAGTAAGGGTTTAACAGGGGCAGCCTACAATGAGCAGTTCTTC. Its translation: CASSKGLTGAAYNEQFF.

The rearrangement joins TRBV18 to TRBJ1-5, with D perhaps TRBD1 (6 bases). The CDR3 runs 14 residues. Germline CDR1 and CDR2: KGHSH and LQKENI. Trimming shortened V by 2 bases and J by 4 bases, and 9 bases separated the two germline ends. CDR3 sequence reads: CASSPGGTNQPQHF. The CDR3 nucleotides are TGTGCCAGCTCACCAGGGGGCACGAATCAGCCCCAGCATTTT.

V and J are TRBV20-1 and TRBJ2-5; 8 bases are a match to TRBD1. The CDR3 spans 14 residues. The germline gives CDR1 DFQATT, CDR2 SNEGSKA (reference sequence). V was clipped by 2 bases and J by 4 bases; unmatched bases: 6. Here the CDR3 reads CSARRQGAGETQYF. The CDR3 DNA reads as TGCAGTGCTAGACGCCAGGGGGCTGGAGAGACCCAGTACTTC.

This clonotype came up once. The rearrangement joins TRBV6-1 to TRBJ2-1, with D possibly matching TRBD1 (6 bases). This CDR3 has 13 residues. V gave up 7 bases and J gave up 8 bases, with 15 bases separating them. Germline V gives CDR1 MNHNS, CDR2 SASEGT. The CDR3 nucleotides are TGTGCCAGCATCGAAGGAGCAGGGGATGAGCAGTTCTTC. Translated, it gives CASIEGAGDEQFF.

J is TRBJ2-7 and V is TRBV5-5, with a tentative D call TRBD1 (5 bases). V was trimmed by 5 bases and J by 3 bases, leaving 15 bases between them. The V gene's germline CDR1 is SGHKS and CDR2 YYEKEE (reference sequence). The CDR3 totals 14 residues. The CDR3 here is CASRDTDMSYEQYF. The DNA of the CDR3 is TGTGCCAGCAGGGATACGGACATGAGCTACGAGCAGTACTTC.

The V and J genes are TRBV2 and TRBJ2-5, with D unclear. The end of the DNA aligns better with TRBJ2-7, so the J call may be wrong. The CDR3 loop spans 12 amino acids. Germline values: CDR1 SNHLY, CDR2 FYNNEI. The CDR3 nucleotides read TGTGCCAGCAGTGAAAGGACCTACGAGCAGTACTTC. Protein product: CASSERTYEQYF.

CDR3 amino acids: CASSPTARSYEQYF. CDR3 in DNA: TGTGCCAGCAGCCCCACTGCACGCTCCTACGAGCAGTACTTC. This sequence joins TRBV7-9 and TRBJ2-7; D call uncertain. V shed 5 bases and J shed 0 bases, with 11 bases lying between them. The CDR3 length is 14 residues. Germline CDR1 SEHNR, CDR2 FQNEAQ (reference sequence).

At least ten counts were recorded for this clonotype. This chain connects TRBV29-1 to TRBJ2-7; 9 bases agree with TRBD2. The CDR3 has 13 residues. From germline, CDR1 is SQVTM and CDR2 ANQGSEA. Trimming took 3 bases from V and 1 from J; bases not matched to a gene: 1. The chain's CDR3 is CSVDLAGSYEQYF. The CDR3 nucleotides read TGCAGCGTTGACCTAGCGGGGTCCTACGAGCAGTACTTC.